This T cell receptor beta chain was identified during a study of identical twins. Trimming cost V 0 bases and J 4 bases, with 34 bases left between them. This CDR3 region has 23 residues. Per germline, CDR1 LGHNA and CDR2 YNFKEQ. TCRdb itself ran the 5' RACE reads through MiXCR, one entry per CDR3 protein. This repertoire shows hundreds of thousands of distinct CDR3 sequences, around 6.6% found once; its top ten account for about 3.6%. This clonotype was counted ten times or more. The same data also went into a second study, on yellow fever vaccine responses in identical twins. That publication notes: The authors reported partly convergent, partly personalized vaccine responses in identical twins.

This chain connects TRBV4-2 to TRBJ2-1; possibly TRBD1 or TRBD2 for D (5 bases each). Sample: memory (CD45RO+) T cells sorted from blood. This receptor was identified in a woman between 18 and 29 years old in good health. CDR3 sequence: CASSQDHFRDLGKESGVYNEQFF. The CDR3 bases are TGTGCCAGCAGCCAAGATCATTTCCGGGACCTTGGTAAGGAGTCCGGGGTTTACAATGAGCAGTTCTTC.